The 8 T cell receptor beta chains reported below all come from one sample, sequenced in a study of T cell repertoires in cytomegalovirus infection. TCRdb re-called the reads with MiXCR, one entry per CDR3 protein. The sample holds approximately 750,000 distinct CDR3 sequences, 35% seen once. Sequencing was carried out using PBMCs. All receptors derive from a human donor in good health (CMV status not recorded). Some clones in this sample may be carry-over from other donors' samples.

This clonotype was detected only a few times. The chain has TRBV4-1 and TRBJ2-7; the D gene is possibly TRBD1 (6 bases). Germline CDR1 reads MGHRA; CDR2 reads YSYEKL. The CDR3 has 14 amino acids. With 0 bases removed from V and 2 bases from J, the gap between germline ends came to 8 bases. The CDR3: CASSQDQGTYEQYF. As DNA, the CDR3 is TGCGCCAGCAGCCAAGATCAGGGGACCTACGAGCAGTACTTC.

J is TRBJ2-7 and V is TRBV29-1, with 9 positions matching TRBD1. Trimming cost V 7 bases and J 3 bases; bases outside gene matches: 16. CDR1 and CDR2 (germline): SQVTM, ANQGSEA. There are 16 residues in the CDR3. The CDR3 loop reads CSAGIPQGTGNYEQYF. The DNA for the CDR3 is TGCAGCGCCGGAATCCCCCAGGGGACAGGGAACTACGAGCAGTACTTC.

As concerns this clonotype: A read error may explain this, as a much larger clone is one base away. Here the CDR3 omits its conserved ending phenylalanine or tryptophan, so a read error is the likely source. V gene TRBV7-8 combines with J gene TRBJ2-5, with 7 bases that match TRBD2. This CDR3 has 16 residues. Germline V gene lookup returns CDR1 SGHVS and CDR2 FQNEAQ. The V and J ends lost 1 base and 4 bases, in that order; junction bases with no gene match: 9. CDR3 bases: TGTGCCAGCAGCTTAGAGGCGGGAGTGGATCGAGAGACCCAGTACTTA. Translation gives CASSLEAGVDRETQYL.

The rearrangement joins TRBV24-1 to TRBJ1-5, with a possible D match to TRBD1 (5 bases). Trimming removed 5 bases at V and 5 bases at J, with 18 bases between. CDR1 and CDR2 from the germline V gene are KGHDR and SFDVKD. The CDR3 contains 16 residues. CDR3 DNA sequence: TGTGCCACCAGTGGAATAAACCAGGGATTGGATCAGCCCCAGCATTTT. It translates to CATSGINQGLDQPQHF.

At least ten counts were recorded for this clonotype. The genes are TRBV7-4 and TRBJ2-1, with 8 nucleotides matching TRBD1. V shed 0 bases, J shed 5 bases, and the junction held 6 bases outside the gene matches. This CDR3 region has 16 residues. Germline V gene sequence: CDR1 SGHVT, CDR2 SQSDAQ. In DNA, the CDR3 is TGTGCCAGCAGCTTAGCCGGCAGGGGGCGGGACAATGAGCAGTTCTTC. It yields the protein CASSLAGRGRDNEQFF.

This clonotype has a count of ten or more. The rearrangement joins TRBV27 to TRBJ1-2; 7 nucleotides line up with TRBD1. Germline V gene data show CDR1 as MNHEY and CDR2 as SMNVEV (reference sequence). J was trimmed by 5 bases and V by 11 bases; bases with no gene match: 5. This CDR3 has 11 residues. This CDR3 reads CASGTAYGYTF. In DNA, the CDR3 is TGTGCCTCCGGGACAGCTTATGGCTACACCTTC.

This clonotype has more than one count but fewer than ten. The CDR3 sequence: CSARVQGLQANQPQHF. CDR3 nucleotides: TGCAGTGCTAGAGTTCAGGGGTTACAGGCGAATCAGCCCCAGCATTTT. The V call is TRBV20-1, the J call TRBJ1-5, with D tentatively TRBD1 (6 bases). The germline V and J ends were trimmed by 1 base and 4 bases, with 17 bases remaining between them. This CDR3 has 16 amino acids. Germline V CDR1 and CDR2: DFQATT, SNEGSKA (reference sequence).

The rearrangement joins TRBV20-1 to TRBJ2-3, with 7 bases fitting TRBD2. CDR3 length equals 13 residues. The germline gives CDR1 DFQATT, CDR2 SNEGSKA (reference sequence). The V and J ends lost 4 bases and 4 bases, in that order; junction bases with no gene match: 5. The DNA of the CDR3 is TGCAGTGCTATCCAGCGGGGCCCAGATACGCAGTATTTT. Translated, it gives CSAIQRGPDTQYF.